Listed below are T cell receptor beta chains from one sample, sequenced in a study of T cells in Graves' hyperthyroidism and ophthalmopathy. TCRdb passed the multiplex PCR reads through MiXCR, listing each CDR3 protein once. The sample comprises fewer than 550,000 distinct CDR3 sequences, approximately 14% of which are singletons, and around 7.3% rests with the top ten. Input material: blood. These receptors originate from a woman under 30 with Graves' hyperthyroidism. CDR3s include the opening cysteine and the closing phenylalanine or tryptophan. A D gene is named only where the DNA matches it firmly. The size entry is marked missing in some rows and otherwise reads once, few, many or a size class.

d_call j_call v_call clone_size cdr3_nt cdr3_aa
- TRBJ1-2 TRBV20-1 many TGCAGTGCTAGCCACGGGAACTATGGCTACACCTTC CSASHGNYGYTF
- TRBJ1-3 TRBV30 - TGTGCCTGGAGTGTGGGCGGAGGGCTCTCTGGAAACACCATATATTTT CAWSVGGGLSGNTIYF
TRBD1 TRBJ1-2 TRBV10-3 many TGTGCCATCAAAGGACAGGGGGAGAATGGCTACACCTTC CAIKGQGENGYTF
TRBD1 TRBJ2-1 TRBV11-2 many TGTGCCAGCCAGGGGGCCTCCTACAATGAGCAGTTCTTC CASQGASYNEQFF
- TRBJ2-7 TRBV30 - TGTGCCTGGAGTGTTACCGGGCCCAAAGAGCAGTACTTC CAWSVTGPKEQYF
- TRBJ1-1 TRBV12-3/TRBV12-4 many TGTGCCAGCAGTCCTGAGACCCGGGGGACTTTCTTT CASSPETRGTFF
TRBD1 TRBJ2-3 TRBV28 many TGTGCCAGCAGCCGCGGACAGGGGTTTCGCCTTAGCACAGATACGCAGTATTTT CASSRGQGFRLSTDTQYF
- TRBJ1-2 TRBV5-1 - TGCGCCAGCAGCTTTCGCCAGGACGGCTATGGCTACACCTTC CASSFRQDGYGYTF
- TRBJ1-6 TRBV9 - TGTGCCAGCAGCGTAGGAGGCCCGAGCTCCTATAATTCACCCCTCCACTTT CASSVGGPSSYNSPLHF
- TRBJ1-4 TRBV20-1 many TGCAGTGCTTCAGGGTTCCAGAATGAAAAACTGTTTTTT CSASGFQNEKLFF
TRBD1 TRBJ1-2 TRBV3-1 many TGTGCCAGCAGCCCGACAGGGGCGGGCTATGGCTACACCTTC CASSPTGAGYGYTF
- TRBJ2-5 TRBV19 - TGTGCCAGTAGTAGTAGAGGTTGGGAGACCCAGTACTTC CASSSRGWETQYF
- TRBJ2-4 TRBV11-3 many TGTGCCAGCAGCTTAGACGGTTGGATTCAGTACTTC CASSLDGWIQYF
TRBD2 TRBJ2-1 TRBV6-1 many TGTGCCAGCAGCTCCGGGACTAGCGGGAGAAAGGAGGAATGGTTCTTC CASSSGTSGRKEEWFF
TRBD1 TRBJ1-2 TRBV12-3/TRBV12-4 many TGTGCCAGCCGAGGGACAGCAGAAAATAATGGCTACACCTTC CASRGTAENNGYTF
- TRBJ1-5 TRBV2 many TGTGCCAGCAGTGAACAGGGGCGCCAGCCCCAGCATTTT CASSEQGRQPQHF
- TRBJ2-3 TRBV20-1 many TGCAGTGCTCCGGACCTCACAGATACGCAGTATTTT CSAPDLTDTQYF
- TRBJ2-5 TRBV4-1 - TGCGCCAGCAGCCAAGAGCCTGTCGGGACCCAGTACTTC CASSQEPVGTQYF
- TRBJ1-2 TRBV9 - TGTGCCAGCAGGCGTGGGACCGTCTATGGCTACACCTTC CASRRGTVYGYTF
- TRBJ1-6 TRBV7-2 many TGTGCCAGCAGCTTAGAGTCAGGGCTAAATTCACCCCTCCACTTT CASSLESGLNSPLHF
TRBD1 TRBJ1-1 TRBV10-3 many TGTGCCATCAGTGAGGGACAGGGGGTGACTGAAGCTTTCTTT CAISEGQGVTEAFF
- TRBJ2-1 TRBV5-1 - TGCGCCAGCAGCAAGGGTGCCTTGGACAATGAGCAGTTCTTC CASSKGALDNEQFF